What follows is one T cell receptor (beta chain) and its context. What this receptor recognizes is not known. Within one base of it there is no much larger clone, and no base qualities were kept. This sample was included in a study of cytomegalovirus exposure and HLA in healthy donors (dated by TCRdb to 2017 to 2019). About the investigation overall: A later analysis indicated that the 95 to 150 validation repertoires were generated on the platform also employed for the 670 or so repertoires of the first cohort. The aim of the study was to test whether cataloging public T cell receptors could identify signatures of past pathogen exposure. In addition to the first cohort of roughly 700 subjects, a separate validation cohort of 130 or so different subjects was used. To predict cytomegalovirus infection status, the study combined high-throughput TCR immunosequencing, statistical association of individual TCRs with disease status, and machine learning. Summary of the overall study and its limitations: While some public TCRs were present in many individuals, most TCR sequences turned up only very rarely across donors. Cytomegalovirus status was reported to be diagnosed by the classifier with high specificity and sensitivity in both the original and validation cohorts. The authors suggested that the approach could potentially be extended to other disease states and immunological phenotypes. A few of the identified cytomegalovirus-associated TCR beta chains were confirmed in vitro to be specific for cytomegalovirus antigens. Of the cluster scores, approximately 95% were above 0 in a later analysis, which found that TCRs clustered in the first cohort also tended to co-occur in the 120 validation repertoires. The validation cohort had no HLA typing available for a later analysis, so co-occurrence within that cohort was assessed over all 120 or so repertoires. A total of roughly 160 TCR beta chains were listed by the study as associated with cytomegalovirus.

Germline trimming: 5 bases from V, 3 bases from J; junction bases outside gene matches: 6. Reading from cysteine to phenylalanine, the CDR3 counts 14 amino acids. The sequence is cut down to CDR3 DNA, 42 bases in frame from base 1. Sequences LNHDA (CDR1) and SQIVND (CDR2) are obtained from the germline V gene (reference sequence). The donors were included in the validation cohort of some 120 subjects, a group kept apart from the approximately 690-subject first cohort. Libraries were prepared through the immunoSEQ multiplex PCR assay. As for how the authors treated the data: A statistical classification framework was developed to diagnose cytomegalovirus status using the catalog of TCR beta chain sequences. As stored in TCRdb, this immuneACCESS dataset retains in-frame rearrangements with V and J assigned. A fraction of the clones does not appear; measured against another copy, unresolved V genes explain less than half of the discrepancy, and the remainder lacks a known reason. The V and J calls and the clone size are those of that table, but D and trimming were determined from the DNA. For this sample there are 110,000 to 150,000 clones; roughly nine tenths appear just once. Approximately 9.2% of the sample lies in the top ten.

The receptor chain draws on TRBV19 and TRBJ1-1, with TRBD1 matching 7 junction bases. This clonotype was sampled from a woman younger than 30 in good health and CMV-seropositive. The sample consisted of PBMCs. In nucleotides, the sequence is TGTGCCAGTAGTTACAGGGGTTTATACACTGAAGCTTTCTTT. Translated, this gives CASSYRGLYTEAFF.